These 20 T cell receptor beta chains came from one sample sequenced in a study of blood T cell repertoires in COVID-19. The data were produced by immunoSEQ multiplex PCR, yet TCRdb's version contains in-frame clones alone and is incomplete. This sample has 150,000 to 200,000 clones, with around nine tenths found just once. Material for sequencing was peripheral blood. Source of these receptors: a man between 65 and 85 years old with acute or convalescent COVID-19.

This chain's CDR3 is CASSPLAGGGTDTQYF. CDR3 DNA sequence: TGTGCCAGCAGCCCACTAGCGGGGGGTGGCACAGATACGCAGTATTTT. The chain links TRBV3-1 (or the pseudogene TRBV3-2) to TRBJ2-3; the match to TRBD2 covers 12 bases. With 4 bases clipped from V and 1 base from J, the junction kept 3 bases outside the gene matches. This CDR3 region has 16 residues. Germline CDR1 LGHDT, CDR2 YNNKEL (reference sequence).

The rearrangement uses TRBV4-2 and TRBJ2-5; a possible D gene is TRBD2 (6 bases). Trimming left V 1 base short and J 0 bases short, with 12 bases between. Germline-derived CDR1 and CDR2 are LGHNA and YNFKEQ. The CDR3 sequence is 16 residues long. CDR3 sequence reads: CASSQGLARYQETQYF. CDR3 sequence (DNA): TGTGCCAGCAGCCAAGGGCTAGCGAGGTACCAAGAGACCCAGTACTTC.

The chain carries TRBV10-3 and TRBJ1-5; no clear D gene. CDR3 length equals 13 residues. Germline V gene data show CDR1 as ENHRY and CDR2 as SYGVKD. V lost 3 bases and J lost 2, with 5 bases in between. The CDR3 is CAISDTGNQPQHF. In DNA form, the CDR3 reads TGTGCCATCAGTGACACAGGCAATCAGCCCCAGCATTTT.

This sequence joins TRBV5-1 and TRBJ2-5; TRBD1 aligns across 7 bases. CDR1 SGHRS and CDR2 YFSETQ come from the germline V gene. V dropped 4 bases and J dropped 2; count of bases not matched to a gene: 20. The CDR3 is made up of 19 amino acids. CDR3 in DNA: TGCGCCAGCAGCCCCGGTAGGACAGGCGTGGTCGATCCGCAAGAGACCCAGTACTTC. Its translation is CASSPGRTGVVDPQETQYF.

In DNA form, the CDR3 reads TGCGCCAGCAGCTTAACTGGGGGACAGGGAGGGTCACCCCTCCACTTT. Translation gives CASSLTGGQGGSPLHF. J is TRBJ1-6 and V is TRBV5-1; 9 positions match TRBD1. CDR3 length equals 16 residues. Germline V gene lookup returns CDR1 SGHRS and CDR2 YFSETQ. V lost 2 bases, J lost 10 bases, and 10 bases stayed unmatched.

The V gene is TRBV11-2, the J gene TRBJ2-1, with a weak D call TRBD1 (5 bases). This CDR3 contains 12 residues. V lost 4 bases and J 9 bases, leaving 10 bases between the germline ends. Germline V CDR1 and CDR2: SGHAT, FQNNGV. The CDR3 DNA reads TGTGCCAGCAGCTCGTATAGGGGTGAGCAGTTCTTC. Protein sequence: CASSSYRGEQFF.

Only a few counts were recorded for this clone. The chain is built from TRBV21-1 and TRBJ1-1. TRBV21-1 is designated a pseudogene. This CDR3 is built from 13 residues. This CDR3 reads CATGRGLNTEAFF. DNA for the CDR3: TGTGCCACAGGGAGGGGGTTGAACACTGAAGCTTTCTTT.

This chain's CDR3 is CASRGQFLPYQETQYF. The CDR3 region has the DNA TGCGCCAGCAGAGGACAGTTTCTGCCGTACCAAGAGACCCAGTACTTC. The chain combines TRBV10-2 with TRBJ2-5, with D perhaps matching TRBD1 (6 bases). Trimming shortened V by 6 bases and J by 0 bases, and 17 bases separated the two germline ends. The CDR3 is 16 amino acids. The germline V gene encodes CDR1 WSHSY and CDR2 SAAADI.

The rearrangement joins TRBV28 to TRBJ2-1; 9 bases map to TRBD2. The CDR3 is made up of 15 amino acids. V lost 7 bases, J lost 6 bases, and 10 bases stayed unmatched. Germline V CDR1 and CDR2: MDHEN, SYDVKM. The CDR3 here is CASTSMRGGVNEQFF. In DNA, the CDR3 is TGTGCCAGCACTTCTATGCGGGGGGGGGTCAATGAGCAGTTCTTC. The full variable domain, its missing parts supplied by reference TRBV28 and TRBJ2-1, is DVKVTQSSRYLVKRTGEKVFLECVQDMDHENMFWYRQDPGLGLRLIYFSYDVKMKEKGDIPEGYSVSREKKERFSLILESASTNQTSMYLCASTSMRGGVNEQFFGPGTRLTVL.

This sequence joins TRBV24-1 and TRBJ2-1; TRBD1 agrees at 10 bases. CDR3 length: 22 residues. Germline CDR1 reads KGHDR; CDR2 reads SFDVKD. The junction had 27 bases not matched to a gene; V was cut back by 9 bases and J by 2 bases. CDR3 protein: CATFTGTGADITRPQAYNEQFF. The CDR3 nucleotides read TGTGCCACCTTTACCGGGACAGGGGCGGATATAACTAGACCACAGGCCTACAATGAGCAGTTCTTC.

V gene TRBV11-2 combines with J gene TRBJ2-1, with 10 bases aligning to TRBD1. J lost 4 bases, V lost 5 bases, and 5 bases had no gene match. Germline V gene data show CDR1 as SGHAT and CDR2 as FQNNGV. CDR3 size: 15 residues. The CDR3 spells CASSQDRGTYNEQFF. DNA of the CDR3: TGTGCCAGCAGCCAGGACAGGGGGACATACAATGAGCAGTTCTTC.

The V call is TRBV7-8, the J call TRBJ2-7, with D unresolved. This CDR3 contains 16 residues. Between the trimmed V and J ends, which lost 1 base and 2 bases, there was a span of 15 bases. Per germline, CDR1 SGHVS and CDR2 FQNEAQ. The CDR3 here is CASSLVSQVIPYEQYF. In DNA form, the CDR3 reads TGTGCCAGCAGCTTAGTGAGCCAGGTTATACCCTACGAGCAGTACTTC.

The rearrangement joins TRBV30 to TRBJ1-1; D is undetermined. Germline assignment: CDR1 GTSNPN and CDR2 SVGIG (reference sequence). The CDR3 contains 10 residues. The V gene lost 8 bases and the J gene lost 3 bases, with 7 bases spanning the gap. DNA for the CDR3: TGTGCCGTCTCGTACACTGAAGCTTTCTTT. Translating it yields CAVSYTEAFF.

The rearrangement uses TRBV5-1 and TRBJ1-1; D is unresolved. Germline values: CDR1 SGHRS, CDR2 YFSETQ. This CDR3 is built from 13 residues. V was clipped by 5 bases and J by 0 bases, with 8 bases between them. The CDR3 loop reads CASSPVMNTEAFF. The CDR3 nucleotides are TGCGCCAGCAGTCCAGTCATGAACACTGAAGCTTTCTTT.

This chain uses TRBV7-9 with TRBJ2-2; D gene unclear. V was pared by 10 bases and J by 0 bases, with 6 bases between. Germline CDR1 is SEHNR and CDR2 is FQNEAQ (reference sequence). The CDR3 totals 12 residues. CDR3: CATKTNTGELFF. The DNA for the CDR3 is TGTGCCACCAAAACGAACACCGGGGAGCTGTTTTTT.

V usage is TRBV11-2 and J usage is TRBJ1-1; D remains unclear. The length of the CDR3 is 13 residues. Trimming removed 5 bases at V and 1 base at J, with 8 bases between. Germline loops: CDR1 SGHAT, CDR2 FQNNGV. CDR3 nucleotides: TGTGCCAGCAGCCTACAGACGAACACTGAAGCTTTCTTT. Protein: CASSLQTNTEAFF.

CDR3 protein: CASSPGQRDTQYF. CDR3 coding DNA: TGTGCCAGCTCACCAGGCCAGAGGGATACGCAGTATTTT. The V and J genes are TRBV18 and TRBJ2-3; D gene unclear. The V gene lost 2 bases and the J gene lost 6 bases, with 9 bases spanning the gap. Germline CDR1 is KGHSH and CDR2 is LQKENI. The length of the CDR3 is 13 residues.

V and J are TRBV2 and TRBJ1-5; perhaps TRBD1 as D (5 bases). The germline CDR1 and CDR2 sequences are SNHLY and FYNNEI. This CDR3 is built from 14 residues. V lost 5 bases, J lost 6 bases, and 14 bases lay in between. Here the CDR3 reads CASSPNGRGQPQHF. CDR3 nucleotides: TGTGCCAGCAGTCCAAATGGTAGGGGTCAGCCCCAGCATTTT.

CDR3 in DNA: TGTGCCAGCAGCTCCACAGGGGCCCGAACCTATGGCTACACCTTC. As protein: CASSSTGARTYGYTF. V and J are TRBV9 and TRBJ1-2, with 7 nucleotides matching TRBD1. CDR3 length: 15 amino acids. J lost 4 bases, V lost 4 bases, and 10 bases had no gene match. Germline V gives CDR1 SGDLS, CDR2 YYNGEE.

The chain is built from TRBV7-9 and TRBJ2-7, with 8 positions matching TRBD1. The germline V gene has CDR1 SEHNR and CDR2 FQNEAQ (reference sequence). After removal of 6 bases from V and 6 bases from J, the junction contained 10 bases not matched to a gene. The CDR3 length is 14 residues. CDR3 in amino acids: CASSEIGQGGEQYF. The CDR3 region has the DNA TGTGCCAGCAGTGAAATTGGACAGGGCGGCGAGCAGTACTTC.